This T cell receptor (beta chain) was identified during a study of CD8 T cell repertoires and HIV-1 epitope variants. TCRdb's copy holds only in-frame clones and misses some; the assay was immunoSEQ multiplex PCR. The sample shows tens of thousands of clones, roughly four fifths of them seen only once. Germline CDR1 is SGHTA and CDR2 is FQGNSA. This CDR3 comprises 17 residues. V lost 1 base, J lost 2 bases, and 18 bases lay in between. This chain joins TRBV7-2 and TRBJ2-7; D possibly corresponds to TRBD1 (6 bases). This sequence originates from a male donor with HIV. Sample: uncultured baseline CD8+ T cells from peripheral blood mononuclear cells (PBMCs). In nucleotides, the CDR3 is TGTGCCAGCAGCTTAGTCCGGGGTGGGGACACCACCTACGAGCAGTACTTC. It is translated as CASSLVRGGDTTYEQYF.